This is a list of T cell receptor beta chains from one sample in a study of blood T cell repertoires in COVID-19. TCRdb's table, derived via immunoSEQ multiplex PCR, lists solely in-frame clones and lacks some. The repertoire holds under 200,000 clones, with about 88% as singletons. The sequencing input was peripheral blood. Source of these receptors: a woman aged 80 or over with acute or convalescent COVID-19. CDR3s include the opening cysteine and the closing phenylalanine or tryptophan. D genes are given only for firm matches. Clone size is shown for a subset of rows, as once, few, many or a class of expanded clone.

>-|once|TRBV7-8|TRBJ2-5
TGTGCCAGCAGCCGAGGACAGTACTTGCAGACCCAGTACTTC
CASSRGQYLQTQYF
>-|-|TRBV19|TRBJ2-2
TGTGCCAGTAGTATCCCCCTAGCAAACACCGGGGAGCTGTTTTTT
CASSIPLANTGELFF
>-|-|TRBV28|TRBJ1-2
TGTGCCAGCAGTTTTACAGGGCCGAACTATGGCTACACCTTC
CASSFTGPNYGYTF
>-|-|TRBV21-1|TRBJ2-1
TGTGCCAGCAACACTCGGGAAGGGGGACAGGTGCCGCCCCCGGCCCCGGGAGTCGGCAATGAGCAGTTCTTC
CASNTREGGQVPPPAPGVGNEQFF
>-|-|TRBV9|TRBJ2-6
TGTGCCAGCAGCGTAATCGGCTCTGGGGCCAACGTCCTGACTTTC
CASSVIGSGANVLTF
>-|-|TRBV12-3/TRBV12-4|TRBJ2-7
TGTGCCAGCAGTATACGCGGACAAGGCCGGATATTC
CASSIRGQGRIF
>TRBD1|-|TRBV19|TRBJ1-4
TGTGCCAGTAGTATAGTAGCAGGGGGCGGAAAACTGTTTTTT
CASSIVAGGGKLFF
>-|-|TRBV18|TRBJ1-6
TGTGCCAGCTCACCGGCGGGCCGCAATTCACCCCTCCACTTT
CASSPAGRNSPLHF
>TRBD1|-|TRBV29-1|TRBJ1-1
TGCAGCGTTGTAGGGTCGAGGGGGCGTTACACTGAAGCTTTCTTT
CSVVGSRGRYTEAFF
>TRBD2|-|TRBV5-1|TRBJ2-7
TGCGCCAGCAGCTTGGTGTCGGGGGGAGCCTACGAGCAGTACTTC
CASSLVSGGAYEQYF
>-|-|TRBV5-1|TRBJ1-4
TGCGCCAGCAGCTTAAAGATAGGGGGGGATGAAAAACTGTTTTTT
CASSLKIGGDEKLFF
>-|-|TRBV7-9|TRBJ2-2
TGTGCCAGCAGCTTTGGGTTGACAAACACCGGGGAGCTGTTTTTT
CASSFGLTNTGELFF
>TRBD2|-|TRBV5-1|TRBJ2-3
TGCGCCAGCAGCTTTAACGGGAGGGCCACAGATACGCAGTATTTT
CASSFNGRATDTQYF
>TRBD1|once|TRBV19|TRBJ1-3
TGTGCCAGTAGCCGGCGGACAGGGGAATACACCATATATTTT
CASSRRTGEYTIYF
>-|-|TRBV28|TRBJ1-3
TGTGCCAGCAGTTTTCTGGGGCCTGGAAACACCATATATTTT
CASSFLGPGNTIYF
>TRBD1|-|TRBV5-1|TRBJ1-4
TGCGCCAGCAGCCAGACGCCAGGGGGTAATGAAAAACTGTTTTTT
CASSQTPGGNEKLFF
>-|-|TRBV2|TRBJ1-1
TGTGCCAGCATTCTTTTGAACACTGAAGCTTTCTTT
CASILLNTEAFF
>TRBD1|-|TRBV14|TRBJ2-1
TGTGCCAGCAGTCTTAGGGCAGGGGGTGACAATGAGCAGTTCTTC
CASSLRAGGDNEQFF
>TRBD1|-|TRBV9|TRBJ1-1
TGTGCCAGCAGCGTAGCCGGACAGGGGGTAAGGGGGATGAACACTGAAGCTTTCTTT
CASSVAGQGVRGMNTEAFF
>-|few|TRBV7-2|TRBJ1-2
TGTGCCAGCAGCTTCGGGGGGGCTAACTATGGCTACACCTTC
CASSFGGANYGYTF
>TRBD2|-|TRBV5-1|TRBJ2-5
TGCGCCAGCAGCTTTGGACTAGCGGGATTGGAGACCCAGTACTTC
CASSFGLAGLETQYF
>-|-|TRBV11-2|TRBJ1-3
TGTGCCAGCAGTCCCCTGGGGGGAAGCACCATATATTTT
CASSPLGGSTIYF
>-|-|TRBV10-1|TRBJ2-7
TGCGCCAGCAGTGAGTCGCGGAAGGGGTTGGGCGACGAGCAGTACTTC
CASSESRKGLGDEQYF
>-|-|TRBV15|TRBJ1-2
TGTGCCACCAGCCCGCCGACAGTTCGTGGCTACACCTTC
CATSPPTVRGYTF
>TRBD1|-|TRBV18|TRBJ1-3
TGTGCCAGCTCACCAGAGACAGGGACGCTAACTGGAAACACCATATATTTT
CASSPETGTLTGNTIYF
>TRBD2|-|TRBV6-1|TRBJ2-1
TGTGCCAGCAGTGACCAACCGGGACTAGGTCAAAAGCAGTTCTTC
CASSDQPGLGQKQFF
>TRBD1|few|TRBV18|TRBJ1-5
TGTGCCAGCTCACAGACAGGGGCTGGTCAGCCCCAGCATTTT
CASSQTGAGQPQHF
>TRBD1|-|TRBV5-1|TRBJ2-7
TGCGCCAGCAGCTTTAACAGGGGACCCTACGAGCAGTACTTC
CASSFNRGPYEQYF
>TRBD1|once|TRBV5-1|TRBJ2-3
TGCGCCAGCAGCGAGCATTCGAGACCGGGACAGGGGGCAACGAGAGATACGCAGTATTTT
CASSEHSRPGQGATRDTQYF
>-|few|TRBV14|TRBJ2-1
TGTGCCAGCAGCCAAGTGTCGGGTAGTCAGTTCTTC
CASSQVSGSQFF
>-|-|TRBV18|TRBJ1-1
TGTGCCAGCTCACCGTTGGCAGACACTGAAGCTTTCTTT
CASSPLADTEAFF
>TRBD2|-|TRBV10-3|TRBJ2-5
TGTGCCATCAGTGACGGCGGGGGCCAAGAGACCCAGTACTTC
CAISDGGGQETQYF
>-|-|TRBV29-1|TRBJ1-1
TGCAGCGTTGGCCGACAGGCCCTCACTGAAGCTTTCTTT
CSVGRQALTEAFF